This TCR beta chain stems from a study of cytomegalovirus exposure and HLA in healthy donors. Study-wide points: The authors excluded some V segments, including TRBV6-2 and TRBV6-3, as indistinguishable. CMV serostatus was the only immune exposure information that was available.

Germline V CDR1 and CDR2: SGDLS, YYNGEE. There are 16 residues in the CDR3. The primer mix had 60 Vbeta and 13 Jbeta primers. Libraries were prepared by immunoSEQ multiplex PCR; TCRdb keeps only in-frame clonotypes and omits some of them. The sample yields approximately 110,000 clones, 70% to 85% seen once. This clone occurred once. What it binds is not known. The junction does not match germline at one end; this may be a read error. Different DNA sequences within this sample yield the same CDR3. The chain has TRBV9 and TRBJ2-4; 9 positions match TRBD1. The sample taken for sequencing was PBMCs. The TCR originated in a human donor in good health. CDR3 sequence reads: CASSVGTGRSKNIQYF. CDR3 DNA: TGTGCTAGCAGCGTAGGGACAGGGAGGTCCAAAAACATTCAGTACTTC.